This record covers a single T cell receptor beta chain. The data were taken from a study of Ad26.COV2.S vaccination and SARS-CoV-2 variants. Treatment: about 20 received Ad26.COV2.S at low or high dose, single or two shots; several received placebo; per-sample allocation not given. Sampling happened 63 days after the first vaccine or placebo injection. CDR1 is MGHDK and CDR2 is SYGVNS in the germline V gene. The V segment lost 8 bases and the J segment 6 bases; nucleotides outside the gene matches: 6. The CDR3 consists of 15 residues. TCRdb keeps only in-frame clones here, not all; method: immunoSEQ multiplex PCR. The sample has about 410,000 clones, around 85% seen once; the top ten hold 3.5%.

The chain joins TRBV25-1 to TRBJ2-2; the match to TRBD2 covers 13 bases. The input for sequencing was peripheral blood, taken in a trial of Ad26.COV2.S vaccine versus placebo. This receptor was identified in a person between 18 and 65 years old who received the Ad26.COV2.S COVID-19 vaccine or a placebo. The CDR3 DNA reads TGTGCCAGCGGAACTAGCGGGGGGGCCGCCGGGGAGCTGTTTTTT. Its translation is CASGTSGGAAGELFF.